A single sample gave rise to the 23 T cell receptor beta chains below, sequenced in a study of OX40 agonist ivuxolimab in advanced cancers. The data were produced by immunoSEQ multiplex PCR, yet TCRdb's version contains in-frame clones alone and is incomplete. The sample comprises about 81,000 clones, around 93% of which are singletons, and over 11% rests with the top ten. The input for sequencing was CD4+ or CD8+ T cells sorted from blood, taken in a trial of the OX40 agonist ivuxolimab. The receptors here all came from an adult with an advanced solid tumor such as melanoma, head and neck, liver or kidney cancer.

The CDR3 loop reads CASRTSKGTEAFF. The CDR3 DNA is TGTGCCAGCAGAACCTCCAAAGGTACTGAAGCTTTCTTT. V is TRBV6-4 and J is TRBJ1-1; D call uncertain. There are 13 residues in the CDR3. Germline assignment: CDR1 MRHNA and CDR2 SNTAGT. Trimming took off 6 bases at V and 5 bases at J, with 13 bases between the two ends.

For the CDR3, the DNA is TGTGCCAGCAGTTTATTGGGGCTGAACACTGAAGCTTTCTTT. This encodes CASSLLGLNTEAFF. The chain joins TRBV27 to TRBJ1-1, with D perhaps TRBD1 (5 bases). Germline V gene sequence: CDR1 MNHEY, CDR2 SMNVEV (reference sequence). Trimming left V 1 base short and J 0 bases short, with 6 bases between. This CDR3 is 14 amino acids long.

This chain connects TRBV6-1 to TRBJ1-1, with D possibly TRBD1 on 6 matching bases. The germline CDR1 and CDR2 sequences are MNHNS and SASEGT. This CDR3 has 13 residues. V was cut by 5 bases and J by 5 bases, with 12 bases left in between. The CDR3 DNA follows: TGTGCCAGCAGTCCCAGGGGCCGGACTGAAGCTTTCTTT. This gives the protein CASSPRGRTEAFF.

The genes are TRBV7-9 and TRBJ2-3, with D possibly being TRBD1 (6 bases). Trimming stripped 2 bases from V and 11 bases from J, with 8 bases between. This CDR3 has 11 residues. Per the germline V gene, CDR1 is SEHNR and CDR2 is FQNEAQ (reference sequence). The CDR3 reads CASSLRQEQYF. Written as DNA, the CDR3 is TGTGCCAGCAGCTTAAGACAGGAGCAGTATTTT.

This chain connects TRBV10-3 to TRBJ1-1; D gene uncertain. CDR1 and CDR2 (germline): ENHRY, SYGVKD. The CDR3 contains 12 residues. Trimming took off 4 bases at V and 3 bases at J, with 6 bases between the two ends. The CDR3 bases are TGTGCCATCAGTGTCGGGGACACTGAAGCTTTCTTT. This sequence encodes CAISVGDTEAFF.

The chain links TRBV7-8 to TRBJ2-1; 10 nucleotides line up with TRBD2. V shed 3 bases and J 6 bases; nucleotides not matched to a gene: 5. Germline V CDR1 and CDR2: SGHVS, FQNEAQ. The length of the CDR3 is 15 residues. CDR3 residues: CASSFQRGGRNEQFF. As DNA, the CDR3 is TGTGCCAGCAGCTTCCAGCGGGGGGGGCGCAATGAGCAGTTCTTC.

This chain links TRBV4-3 with TRBJ1-4, with D possibly matching TRBD1 (5 bases). Germline assignment: CDR1 LGHNA and CDR2 YSLEER. Trimming took off 0 bases at V and 8 bases at J, with 16 bases between the two ends. CDR3 length equals 16 residues. The CDR3 reads CASSQDPWGFTEKLFF. CDR3 sequence (DNA): TGCGCCAGCAGCCAAGACCCCTGGGGGTTTACCGAAAAACTGTTTTTT.

The chain combines TRBV14 with TRBJ2-1, with 9 bases matching TRBD1. J was trimmed by 2 bases and V by 4 bases; bases with no gene match: 3. Germline assignment: CDR1 SGHDN and CDR2 FVKESK. The CDR3 runs to 15 residues. The CDR3 reads CASSPGTGTYNEQFF. The CDR3 nucleotides read TGTGCCAGCAGCCCCGGGACAGGGACCTACAATGAGCAGTTCTTC.

The CDR3 is CASSFGTAGKAFF. For the CDR3, the DNA is TGTGCCAGCAGCTTCGGGACAGCGGGTAAAGCTTTCTTT. The chain is built from TRBV5-6 and TRBJ1-1; TRBD1 agrees at 7 bases. This CDR3 has 13 amino acids. CDR1 and CDR2 from the germline V gene are SGHDT and YYEEEE. J lost 9 bases, V lost 2 bases, and 7 bases had no gene match.

The chain combines TRBV28 with TRBJ1-2; D call uncertain. Germline CDR1 reads MDHEN; CDR2 reads SYDVKM. V gave up 3 bases and J gave up 7 bases, with 6 bases separating them. The CDR3 covers 11 residues. The CDR3 bases are TGTGCCAGCAGTTTCTCTGTTGGCTACACCTTC. Its protein product is CASSFSVGYTF.

The chain couples TRBV29-1 to TRBJ2-1, with D uncertain. CDR1 is SQVTM, CDR2 ANQGSEA, per germline. V was clipped by 4 bases and J by 8 bases, with 3 bases between them. The CDR3 totals 9 residues. CDR3 bases: TGCAGCGTTGGCCATGAGCAGTTCTTC. Its protein product is CSVGHEQFF.

This clone was counted a single time. The chain combines TRBV19 with TRBJ2-1; 7 bases are shared with TRBD1. The junction had 5 bases not matched to a gene; V was cut back by 7 bases and J by 5 bases. The CDR3 is made up of 13 amino acids. The germline V gene has CDR1 LNHDA and CDR2 SQIVND (reference sequence). CDR3 bases: TGTGCCAGTACCGGGACAGTCAACAATGAGCAGTTCTTC. It yields the protein CASTGTVNNEQFF.

About this clone: At the DNA level, this CDR3 is encoded by other sequences in the same sample as well. The chain carries TRBV7-9 and TRBJ2-7; TRBD2 aligns across 11 bases. J was trimmed by 1 base and V by 5 bases; bases with no gene match: 7. The germline V gene encodes CDR1 SEHNR and CDR2 FQNEAQ (reference sequence). The CDR3 has 16 amino acids. The CDR3 DNA follows: TGTGCCAGCAGCACACCCGGGACTAGCGGTTCCTACGAGCAGTACTTC. The encoded protein is CASSTPGTSGSYEQYF.

This rearrangement joins TRBV4-3 to TRBJ2-7; 13 nucleotides agree with TRBD2. This CDR3 has 16 residues. From germline, CDR1 is LGHNA and CDR2 YSLEER. The trim removed 3 bases at V and 3 bases at J, leaving 5 bases unmatched. The CDR3 DNA is TGCGCCAGCAGCCACTCGGGACTAGCGGGGTTCTACGAGCAGTACTTC. It encodes CASSHSGLAGFYEQYF.

The V call is TRBV19, the J call TRBJ2-1; D unresolved. The V and J ends lost 2 bases and 6 bases respectively, with 8 bases between them. CDR3 size: 13 residues. CDR1 is LNHDA, CDR2 SQIVND, per germline (reference sequence). CDR3 DNA sequence: TGTGCCAGTAGTATAACCCCCACCAATGAGCAGTTCTTC. It codes for CASSITPTNEQFF.

The chain recombines TRBV7-2 with TRBJ2-1; 11 bases fit TRBD2. Looked up from germline, CDR1 is SGHTA and CDR2 is FQGNSA. Trimming cost V 5 bases and J 9 bases; bases outside gene matches: 18. CDR3 size: 18 residues. The CDR3, as DNA: TGTGCCAGCAGCCGCCCCGTATTTAGCGGGGGGGCGGATAGTGAGCAGTTCTTC. It translates to CASSRPVFSGGADSEQFF. The whole variable domain, filled in from reference TRBV7-2 and TRBJ2-1, reads GAGVSQSPSNKVTEKGKDVELRCDPISGHTALYWYRQSLGQGLEFLIYFQGNSAPDKSGLPSDRFSAERTGGSVSTLTIQRTQQEDSAVYLCASSRPVFSGGADSEQFFGPGTRLTVL.

This clone has a single count. This chain uses TRBV7-6 with TRBJ1-5, with a weak D call TRBD1 (5 bases). CDR1 and CDR2 (germline): SGHVS, FNYEAQ. V was pared by 2 bases and J by 2 bases, with 10 bases between. The CDR3 has 15 amino acids. CDR3 loop: CASSLLQDGNQPQHF. The CDR3 DNA reads TGTGCCAGCAGCTTATTACAGGATGGCAATCAGCCCCAGCATTTT.

The genes are TRBV6-5 and TRBJ2-1, with TRBD2 matching over 9 bases. Germline trimming cut 0 bases from V and 8 bases from J; bases unmatched to any gene: 5. The V gene's germline CDR1 is MNHEY and CDR2 SVGAGI. The CDR3 extends over 15 amino acids. This CDR3 reads CASSYSRGGADEQFF. The CDR3 nucleotides read TGTGCCAGCAGTTACTCGCGCGGGGGGGCCGATGAGCAGTTCTTC.

The chain has TRBV4-3 and TRBJ1-1; D call uncertain. CDR1 and CDR2 from the germline V gene are LGHNA and YSLEER. The CDR3 loop spans 15 amino acids. Deletions cut 3 bases from V and 1 base from J, with 12 bases between. The CDR3 is CASSQAGLGNTEAFF. The CDR3 DNA sequence: TGCGCCAGCAGCCAGGCGGGTCTGGGGAACACTGAAGCTTTCTTT.

V and J are TRBV9 and TRBJ2-7; D perhaps matches TRBD2 (6 bases). The CDR3 covers 14 residues. V lost 3 bases to trimming and J lost 3 bases, with 13 bases between them. Germline assignment: CDR1 SGDLS and CDR2 YYNGEE. This CDR3 reads CASSEGPGVYEQYF. Written as DNA, the CDR3 is TGTGCCAGCAGCGAAGGGCCGGGGGTCTACGAGCAGTACTTC.

This chain links TRBV6-6 with TRBJ1-2; D unclear. CDR1 MNHNY and CDR2 SVGAGI come from the germline V gene (reference sequence). The CDR3 sequence is 14 residues long. Trimming took off 0 bases at V and 6 bases at J, with 11 bases between the two ends. For the CDR3, the DNA is TGTGCCAGCAGTTACTCTGAGACAATCGATGGCTACACCTTC. This sequence encodes CASSYSETIDGYTF.

The chain has TRBV4-3 and TRBJ2-7; TRBD2 agrees at 10 bases. The junction had 4 bases not matched to a gene; V was cut back by 2 bases and J by 0 bases. The CDR3 is made up of 16 amino acids. Germline CDR1 and CDR2: LGHNA and YSLEER. The CDR3 protein is CASSQNPSGSSYEQYF. The CDR3 nucleotides read TGCGCCAGCAGCCAAAACCCTAGCGGGAGCTCCTACGAGCAGTACTTC.

The chain uses TRBV5-4 and TRBJ2-7; no definite D call. V lost 2 bases and J lost 2, with 11 bases in between. This CDR3 is 14 amino acids long. From germline, CDR1 is SGHNT and CDR2 YYREEE (reference sequence). CDR3 DNA: TGTGCCAGCAGCTTATCCGGTTTGGCCTACGAGCAGTACTTC. It translates to CASSLSGLAYEQYF.